This entry describes one T cell receptor beta chain. The data are from a study of shared T cell receptors in the human thymus. V lost 7 bases and J lost 5, with 19 bases in between. The CDR3 extends over 14 amino acids. Germline V gene data show CDR1 as SGDLS and CDR2 as YYNGEE. The data were produced by immunoSEQ multiplex PCR, yet TCRdb's version contains in-frame clones alone and is incomplete. The data hold about 730,000 clones, with 80% to 90% observed a single time. These same records also appear under a second study, on human thymus T cells. That paper states: Thymus was obtained from resections taken during corrective heart surgery. Both thymic and peripheral blood repertoires showed apparently biased V and J usage. Related research has reported that thymic repertoires overlap highly among unrelated individuals.

V is TRBV9 and J is TRBJ2-7; D call uncertain. Sequencing was performed on thymocytes. The TCR originated in a girl under three years old with a congenital heart defect. For the CDR3, the DNA is TGTGCCAGCGGCCCCCGAAGAACCCACGACGAGCAGTACTTC. Its protein is CASGPRRTHDEQYF.